These T cell receptor beta chains were read from a single sample in a study of shared clonotypes between healthy human individuals. Method: immunoSEQ multiplex PCR; TCRdb's copy keeps in-frame clones and lacks some. The table shows around 1 million clones, with more than 75% occurring only once. Sequences were obtained from memory CD4+ T cells sorted from blood. The receptors were sampled from a young man in good health. The CDR3 runs from the conserved cysteine through the conserved F or W. The D gene is left open where the match is weak. Part of the rows lack a size; the others show once, few, many or a class for expanded clones.

CDR3nt: TGTGCCTGGTTAAAAGGGTGGCTAGCGTTTTTGTACGAGCAGTACTTC
CDR3aa: CAWLKGWLAFLYEQYF
v_gene: TRBV30
j_gene: TRBJ2-7
d_gene: .
abundance: .

CDR3nt: TGTGCCTGGAGTGCTCCCGGGACAGCGTTCAATAGGGGCAGCCAGCCCCAGCATTTT
CDR3aa: CAWSAPGTAFNRGSQPQHF
v_gene: TRBV30
j_gene: TRBJ1-5
d_gene: TRBD1
abundance: .

CDR3nt: TGTGCCAGCAGTGAATTTAGTCGGGGGGATTTTAATGAGCAGTTCTTC
CDR3aa: CASSEFSRGDFNEQFF
v_gene: TRBV6-1
j_gene: TRBJ2-1
d_gene: TRBD2
abundance: .

CDR3nt: TGTGCCAGCAGCCGTCCAGTCTCTGGGGCCAACGTCCTGACTTTC
CDR3aa: CASSRPVSGANVLTF
v_gene: TRBV6-5
j_gene: TRBJ2-6
d_gene: .
abundance: .

CDR3nt: TGTGCCAGCAGCTTAGGACTAGCGGAGGGTTTGGAGAAGACCCAGTACTTC
CDR3aa: CASSLGLAEGLEKTQYF
v_gene: TRBV7-6
j_gene: TRBJ2-5
d_gene: TRBD2
abundance: .

CDR3nt: TGTGCCAGCAGTCGGACAGAAGCCTACGAGCAGTACTTC
CDR3aa: CASSRTEAYEQYF
v_gene: TRBV6-6
j_gene: TRBJ2-7
d_gene: .
abundance: .

CDR3nt: TGTGCCAGCAGCTTGGCTTCCGCAGGGGTCGAGCAGTACTTC
CDR3aa: CASSLASAGVEQYF
v_gene: TRBV5-4
j_gene: TRBJ2-7
d_gene: .
abundance: .

CDR3nt: TGTGCCATTAGTGGGACCCCGGACTATGGTGAGCAGTTCTTC
CDR3aa: CAISGTPDYGEQFF
v_gene: TRBV10-3
j_gene: TRBJ2-1
d_gene: .
abundance: once

CDR3nt: TGTGCCAGTTCCGTCTGCCCTGTGGACTACAATGAGCAGTTCTTC
CDR3aa: CASSVCPVDYNEQFF
v_gene: TRBV5-3
j_gene: TRBJ2-1
d_gene: .
abundance: .

CDR3nt: TGCAGTGCAGAGGTGAACACTGAAGCTTTCTTT
CDR3aa: CSAEVNTEAFF
v_gene: TRBV20-1
j_gene: TRBJ1-1
d_gene: .
abundance: .

CDR3nt: TGTGCCAGCAGCCGGGGAAGCTATGGCTACACCTTC
CDR3aa: CASSRGSYGYTF
v_gene: TRBV5-4
j_gene: TRBJ1-2
d_gene: .
abundance: few

CDR3nt: TGTGCCAGCAGCTCTGGGACGCGCGCAGCTTTCTTT
CDR3aa: CASSSGTRAAFF
v_gene: TRBV27
j_gene: TRBJ1-1
d_gene: .
abundance: .

CDR3nt: TGTGCCAGCACTAGCGAGCGTCCGGGGACCGGGGAGCTGTTTTTT
CDR3aa: CASTSERPGTGELFF
v_gene: TRBV6-5
j_gene: TRBJ2-2
d_gene: .
abundance: few

CDR3nt: TGTGCCAGCAGTTCTATCGGTGAAAAACTGTTTTTT
CDR3aa: CASSSIGEKLFF
v_gene: TRBV27
j_gene: TRBJ1-4
d_gene: .
abundance: .

CDR3nt: TGTGCCAGCACCCGACCCTACAGGGACTATGGCTACACCTTC
CDR3aa: CASTRPYRDYGYTF
v_gene: TRBV28
j_gene: TRBJ1-2
d_gene: .
abundance: .

CDR3nt: TGTGCCAGCTCACCAAACAGGGGGGACAATCAGCCCCAGCATTTT
CDR3aa: CASSPNRGDNQPQHF
v_gene: TRBV18
j_gene: TRBJ1-5
d_gene: TRBD1
abundance: .

CDR3nt: TGTGCCAGTACTCCGACAGGGGATCCTACGAAACAGTACTTC
CDR3aa: CASTPTGDPTKQYF
v_gene: TRBV19
j_gene: TRBJ2-7
d_gene: TRBD1
abundance: .

CDR3nt: TGTGCCAGCAGCGTAGGGAGTAGCGGGGACAGCACGACCCAGTACTTC
CDR3aa: CASSVGSSGDSTTQYF
v_gene: TRBV9
j_gene: TRBJ2-5
d_gene: .
abundance: .

CDR3nt: TGTGCCAGCAGCAAGGAAACAGGACAGGGGAACCAAGAGACCCAGTACTTC
CDR3aa: CASSKETGQGNQETQYF
v_gene: TRBV21-1
j_gene: TRBJ2-5
d_gene: .
abundance: many

CDR3nt: TGTGCCAGCAGCAGCAGGGAAGAGACCCAGTACTTC
CDR3aa: CASSSREETQYF
v_gene: TRBV11-2
j_gene: TRBJ2-5
d_gene: .
abundance: .

CDR3nt: TGTGCCAGCAGCTTAGAGGCAGGGGGCAATACGCAGTATTTT
CDR3aa: CASSLEAGGNTQYF
v_gene: TRBV7-2
j_gene: TRBJ2-3
d_gene: TRBD1
abundance: .

CDR3nt: TGTGCCAGCAGTTCCCGGGATGGTGAGCAGTTCTTC
CDR3aa: CASSSRDGEQFF
v_gene: TRBV27
j_gene: TRBJ2-1
d_gene: .
abundance: .

CDR3nt: TGCGCCAGCAGAAAGGACAGCCAAAATCAGCCCCAGCATTTT
CDR3aa: CASRKDSQNQPQHF
v_gene: TRBV10-2
j_gene: TRBJ1-5
d_gene: .
abundance: .

CDR3nt: TGTGCCAGCAGCTTGAGACAGGGAGGATGGTCGGGCTACACCTTC
CDR3aa: CASSLRQGGWSGYTF
v_gene: TRBV5-4
j_gene: TRBJ1-2
d_gene: TRBD1
abundance: many

CDR3nt: TGCGCCAGCACCCCATCCGGGACAAGAAATGAGCAGTTCTTC
CDR3aa: CASTPSGTRNEQFF
v_gene: TRBV5-1
j_gene: TRBJ2-1
d_gene: .
abundance: .

CDR3nt: TGTGCCAGCAGGGGTAAGGCGGGAGGGCCCTCGGAGACCCAGTACTTC
CDR3aa: CASRGKAGGPSETQYF
v_gene: TRBV2
j_gene: TRBJ2-5
d_gene: TRBD2
abundance: .

CDR3nt: TGTGCCAGCAGCAGAATTCCCTACAATGAGCAGTTCTTC
CDR3aa: CASSRIPYNEQFF
v_gene: TRBV2
j_gene: TRBJ2-1
d_gene: .
abundance: .

CDR3nt: TGTGCCAGCAACCGAGGGGTAGCGGGGGTCTACGAGCAGTACTTC
CDR3aa: CASNRGVAGVYEQYF
v_gene: TRBV6-1
j_gene: TRBJ2-7
d_gene: TRBD2
abundance: .